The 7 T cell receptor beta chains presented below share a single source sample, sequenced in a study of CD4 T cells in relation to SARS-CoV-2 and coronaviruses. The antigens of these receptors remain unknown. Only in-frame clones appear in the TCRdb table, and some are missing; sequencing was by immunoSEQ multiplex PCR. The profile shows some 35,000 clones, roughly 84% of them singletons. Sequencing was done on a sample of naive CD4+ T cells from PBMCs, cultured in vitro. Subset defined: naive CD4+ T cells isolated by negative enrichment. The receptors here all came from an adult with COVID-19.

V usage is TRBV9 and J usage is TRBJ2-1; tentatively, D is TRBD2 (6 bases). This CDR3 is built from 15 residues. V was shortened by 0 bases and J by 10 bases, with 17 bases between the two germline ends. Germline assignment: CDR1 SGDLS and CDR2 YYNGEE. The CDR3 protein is CASSVGTSTSSEQFF. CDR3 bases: TGTGCCAGCAGCGTAGGAACTAGCACGAGTAGCGAGCAGTTCTTC.

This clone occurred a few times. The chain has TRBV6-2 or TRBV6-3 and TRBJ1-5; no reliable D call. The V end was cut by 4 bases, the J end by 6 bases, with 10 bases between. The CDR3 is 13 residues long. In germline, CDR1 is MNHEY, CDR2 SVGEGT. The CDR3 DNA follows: TGTGCCAGCAGTTTCTGGACTTCTCAGCCCCAGCATTTT. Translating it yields CASSFWTSQPQHF.

The CDR3 here is CASSQLRDFRYYEQYF. As DNA, the CDR3 is TGTGCCAGCAGCCAACTTCGGGATTTTCGGTACTACGAGCAGTACTTC. The chain uses TRBV11-2 and TRBJ2-7; TRBD2 might be the D (5 bases). V lost 5 bases to trimming and J lost 3 bases, with 20 bases between them. Germline V CDR1 and CDR2: SGHAT, FQNNGV. The CDR3 has 16 amino acids.

For the CDR3, the DNA is TGTGCCAGCAGTTTATTTGAGGGATCCGTCAATGAGCAGTTCTTC. The encoded protein is CASSLFEGSVNEQFF. This chain links TRBV27 with TRBJ2-1, with a possible D match to TRBD2 (5 bases). Germline loops: CDR1 MNHEY, CDR2 SMNVEV (reference sequence). The CDR3 length is 15 residues. Trimming pared 1 base from V and 6 bases from J, leaving 13 bases between.

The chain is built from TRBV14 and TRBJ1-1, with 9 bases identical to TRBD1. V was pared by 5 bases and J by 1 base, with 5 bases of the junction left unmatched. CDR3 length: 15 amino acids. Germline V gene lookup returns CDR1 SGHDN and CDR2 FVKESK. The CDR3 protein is CASSIQGARNTEAFF. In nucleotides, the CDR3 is TGTGCCAGCAGCATACAGGGGGCACGGAACACTGAAGCTTTCTTT.

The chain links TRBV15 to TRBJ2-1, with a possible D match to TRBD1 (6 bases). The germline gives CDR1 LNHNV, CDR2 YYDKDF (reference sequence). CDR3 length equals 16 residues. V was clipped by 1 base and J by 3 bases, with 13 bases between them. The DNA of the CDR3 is TGTGCCACCAGCAGAGCAGGGGTAGAGGGCTACAATGAGCAGTTCTTC. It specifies CATSRAGVEGYNEQFF.

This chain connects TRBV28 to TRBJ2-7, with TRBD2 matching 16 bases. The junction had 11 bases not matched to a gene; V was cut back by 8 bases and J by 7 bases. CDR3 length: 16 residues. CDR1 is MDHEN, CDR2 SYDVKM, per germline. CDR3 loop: CASGTGTSGRAGEQYF. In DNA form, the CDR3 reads TGTGCCAGCGGGACCGGGACTAGCGGGAGGGCCGGGGAGCAGTACTTC.